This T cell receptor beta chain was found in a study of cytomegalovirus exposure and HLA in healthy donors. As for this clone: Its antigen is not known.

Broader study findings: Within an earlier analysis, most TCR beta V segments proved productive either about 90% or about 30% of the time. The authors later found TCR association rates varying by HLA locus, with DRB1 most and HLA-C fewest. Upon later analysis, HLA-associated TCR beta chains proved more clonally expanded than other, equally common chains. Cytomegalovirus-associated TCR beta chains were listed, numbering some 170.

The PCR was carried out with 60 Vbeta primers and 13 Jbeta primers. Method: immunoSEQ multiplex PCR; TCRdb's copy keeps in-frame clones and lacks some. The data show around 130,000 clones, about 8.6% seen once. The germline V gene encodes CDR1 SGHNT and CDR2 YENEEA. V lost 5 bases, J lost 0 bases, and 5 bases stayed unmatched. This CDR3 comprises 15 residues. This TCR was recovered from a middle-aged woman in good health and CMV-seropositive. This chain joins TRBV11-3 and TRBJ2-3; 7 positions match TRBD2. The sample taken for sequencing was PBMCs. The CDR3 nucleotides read TGTGCCAGCAGCATGACTAGCCTAAGCACAGATACGCAGTATTTT. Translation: CASSMTSLSTDTQYF.